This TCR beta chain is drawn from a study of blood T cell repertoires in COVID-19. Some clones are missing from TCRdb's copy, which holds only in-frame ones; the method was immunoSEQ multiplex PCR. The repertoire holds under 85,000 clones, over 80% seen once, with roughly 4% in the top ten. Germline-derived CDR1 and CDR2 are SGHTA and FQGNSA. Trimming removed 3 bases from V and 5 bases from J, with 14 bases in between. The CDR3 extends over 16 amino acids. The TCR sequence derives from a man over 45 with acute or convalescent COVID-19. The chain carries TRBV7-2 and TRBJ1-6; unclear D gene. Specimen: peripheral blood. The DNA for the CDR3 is TGTGCCAGCAGCTTGGCTCCCAGAAGAAATAATTCACCCCTCCACTTT. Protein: CASSLAPRRNNSPLHF. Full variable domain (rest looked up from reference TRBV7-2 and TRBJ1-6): GAGVSQSPSNKVTEKGKDVELRCDPISGHTALYWYRQSLGQGLEFLIYFQGNSAPDKSGLPSDRFSAERTGGSVSTLTIQRTQQEDSAVYLCASSLAPRRNNSPLHFGNGTRLTVT.